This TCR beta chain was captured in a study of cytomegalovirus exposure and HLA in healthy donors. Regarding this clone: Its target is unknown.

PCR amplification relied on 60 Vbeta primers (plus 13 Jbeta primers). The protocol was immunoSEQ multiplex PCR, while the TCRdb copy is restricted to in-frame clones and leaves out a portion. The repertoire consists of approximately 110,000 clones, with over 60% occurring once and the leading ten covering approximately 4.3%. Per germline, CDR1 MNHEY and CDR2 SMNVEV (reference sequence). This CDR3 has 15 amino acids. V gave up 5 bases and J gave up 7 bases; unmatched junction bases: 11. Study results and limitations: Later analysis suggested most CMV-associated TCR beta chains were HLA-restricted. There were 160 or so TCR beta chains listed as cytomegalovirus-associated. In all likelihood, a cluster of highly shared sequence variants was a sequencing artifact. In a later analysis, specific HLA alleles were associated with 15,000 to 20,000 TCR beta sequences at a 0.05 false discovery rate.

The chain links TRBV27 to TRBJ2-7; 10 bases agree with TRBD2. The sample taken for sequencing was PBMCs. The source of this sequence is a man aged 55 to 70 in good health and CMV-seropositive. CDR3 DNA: TGTGCCAGCAGTGCCCTAGCGGGGGTAATAGGTGAGCAGTACTTC. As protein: CASSALAGVIGEQYF.